The source of this TCR beta chain is a study of a mutant IDH1 vaccine in newly diagnosed glioma. Study background: At weeks 1, 3, 5, 7, 11, 15, 19 and 23, patients received a vaccination, eight in all.

The time point is: week 11, during vaccination. Alongside topical imiquimod, each dose of vaccine comprised 300 ug of mutant IDH1 20-mer peptide. Astrocytomas that were new, WHO grade 3 or 4, IDH1-mutant and ATRX-lost were present in the donors. Comments on this clone: The antigen is undetermined.

Assay: immunoSEQ multiplex PCR; the TCRdb copy retains only in-frame clones and omits some. In the table there are 60,000 to 75,000 clones, about 80% of which are singletons. The receptor was isolated from a man aged 25-40 years with glioma. Source: PBMCs, taken from a glioma patient whose treatment included an IDH1 peptide vaccine.

The CDR3, as DNA: TGCGCCAGCAGCCAAGATCTTTTGGGTAGCGGGAGGAACAATGAGCAGTTCTTC. Its protein is CASSQDLLGSGRNNEQFF. The rearrangement links TRBV4-1 to TRBJ2-1; 10 bases line up with TRBD2. CDR1 and CDR2 from the germline V gene are MGHRA and YSYEKL. The junction had 10 bases not matched to a gene; V was cut back by 0 bases and J by 5 bases. The CDR3 has 18 residues.